One sample yielded the 9 T cell receptor beta chains listed below, sequenced in a study of blood T cell repertoires in COVID-19 (TCRdb year 2020). Preparation of the library involved the immunoSEQ multiplex PCR assay. TCRdb provides this immuneACCESS table in a form limited to in-frame rearrangements. Some clones are lacking; in checked studies, under half of them reflect an unresolved V gene, and why the rest are absent is not known. The sample records around 7,000 clones, 80% to 90% of which are singletons. The top ten clones comprise more than 8.5% of the sample. The sequenced material came from peripheral blood. The receptors were gathered from a human donor with active COVID-19. The donor label of this sample is uncertain.

V usage is TRBV11-2 and J usage is TRBJ2-7, with TRBD1 matching 8 bases. V lost 6 bases and J lost 3; bases outside the gene matches: 7. CDR3 length: 14 residues. CDR1 is SGHAT, CDR2 FQNNGV, per germline. The CDR3: CASRSYRGVYEQYF. DNA for the CDR3: TGTGCCAGCAGATCGTACAGGGGGGTCTACGAGCAGTACTTC.

Concerning this clone: This specimen includes other DNA sequences encoding the same CDR3. V is TRBV19 and J is TRBJ2-2; 12 nucleotides line up with TRBD2. J was trimmed by 3 bases and V by 6 bases; bases with no gene match: 2. Germline CDR1 LNHDA, CDR2 SQIVND (reference sequence). CDR3 size: 15 residues. The CDR3 here is CASRRLAGDTGELFF. The DNA for the CDR3 is TGTGCCAGTAGGCGACTAGCGGGGGACACCGGGGAGCTGTTTTTT.

The rearrangement uses TRBV19 and TRBJ2-1, with TRBD2 identical over 9 bases. The CDR3 is 17 residues long. Germline values: CDR1 LNHDA, CDR2 SQIVND (reference sequence). J was trimmed by 4 bases and V by 1 base; bases with no gene match: 8. DNA of the CDR3: TGTGCCAGTAGTATAGTGGTAACTAGCGGGCGTTACAATGAGCAGTTCTTC. This sequence encodes CASSIVVTSGRYNEQFF.

This clone is a singleton in its sample. The rearrangement links TRBV29-1 to TRBJ1-1; TRBD1 is a possible D gene (6 bases). V was clipped by 6 bases and J by 5 bases, with 19 bases between them. The CDR3 is made up of 14 amino acids. The germline V gene has CDR1 SQVTM and CDR2 ANQGSEA. This chain's CDR3 is CSVDKTGPRTEAFF. In DNA, the CDR3 is TGCAGCGTGGACAAGACAGGTCCCCGGACTGAAGCTTTCTTT.

V is TRBV27 and J is TRBJ1-1; no reliable D call. V was cut by 1 base and J by 5 bases, with 14 bases left in between. Germline V CDR1 and CDR2: MNHEY, SMNVEV (reference sequence). This CDR3 region has 15 residues. CDR3 sequence: CASSLWGITGTEAFF. As DNA, the CDR3 is TGTGCCAGCAGTTTATGGGGAATTACGGGAACTGAAGCTTTCTTT.

The table lists this clone with a count of one. The CDR3 reads CATSDSRAGQGLNQPQHF. The CDR3, as DNA: TGTGCCACCAGTGATTCCCGCGCCGGACAGGGCCTCAATCAGCCCCAGCATTTT. The chain is built from TRBV24-1 and TRBJ1-5; 8 nucleotides agree with TRBD1. V lost 2 bases to trimming and J lost 3 bases; unmatched junction nucleotides: 11. Germline V gene sequence: CDR1 KGHDR, CDR2 SFDVKD. This CDR3 has 18 amino acids.

J is TRBJ1-2 and V is TRBV15, with 9 nucleotides matching TRBD1. Germline CDR1 is LNHNV and CDR2 is YYDKDF (reference sequence). V was clipped by 5 bases and J by 9 bases; unmatched bases: 4. The CDR3 contains 12 residues. The CDR3 reads CATSATGGSYTF. CDR3 DNA sequence: TGTGCCACCAGCGCAACAGGGGGCAGCTACACCTTC.

CDR3 sequence reads: CASSLQGQVSPLHF. CDR3 nucleotide sequence: TGTGCCAGCAGCTTGCAGGGGCAGGTCTCACCCCTCCACTTT. V usage is TRBV5-4 and J usage is TRBJ1-6; tentative D call: TRBD1 (6 bases). V dropped 1 base and J dropped 10 bases, with 12 bases sitting between them. This CDR3 is 14 amino acids long. In germline, CDR1 is SGHNT, CDR2 YYREEE (reference sequence). The whole variable domain, remainder taken from reference TRBV5-4 and TRBJ1-6, is ETGVTQSPTHLIKTRGQQVTLRCSSQSGHNTVSWYQQALGQGPQFIFQYYREEENGRGNFPPRFSGLQFPNYSSELNVNALELDDSALYLCASSLQGQVSPLHFGNGTRLTVT.

This rearrangement joins TRBV27 to TRBJ2-1; 13 bases agree with TRBD2. J gave up 5 bases and V 6 bases, and 7 bases lay outside the gene matches. The V gene's germline CDR1 is MNHEY and CDR2 SMNVEV (reference sequence). The CDR3 covers 16 residues. CDR3 sequence reads: CASSSPTSGRNNEQFF. As DNA, the CDR3 is TGTGCCAGCAGCTCCCCGACTAGCGGGAGGAACAATGAGCAGTTCTTC.